A single sample is the source of the 29 T cell receptor beta chains below, sequenced in a study of human T cells and chemical hapten exposure. A single record per CDR3 protein comes from TCRdb applying MiXCR to the RACE reads. The sample lists roughly 97,000 distinct CDR3 sequences, 25% to 30% occurring once. As to time point: patch test 3, about 24 weeks after DPC sensitization. Treatment in this sample: therapeutic diphenylcyclopropenone sensitization with weekly scalp DPC. The sequencing here drew on whole blood, taken in connection with sensitization to the hapten diphenylcyclopropenone (DPC). These receptors were taken from a man between 40 and 49 years old with alopecia areata. Some clones in this sample may be carry-over from other donors' samples.

The chain uses TRBV3-1 and TRBJ2-1; D is uncertain. CDR3 size: 13 residues. V lost 0 bases and J 12 bases, leaving 12 bases between the germline ends. Germline V lookup: CDR1 LGHDT, CDR2 YNNKEL (reference sequence). The CDR3 DNA reads as TGTGCCAGCAGCCAAGATCAGAGACACGGGCAGTTCTTC. Encoded protein: CASSQDQRHGQFF.

The CDR3 region is CASSSHLAGTTDTQYF. CDR3 nucleotides: TGTGCCAGCAGTTCCCATCTAGCGGGCACCACAGATACGCAGTATTTT. The chain employs TRBV12-3 or TRBV12-4 and TRBJ2-3, with 8 bases lining up with TRBD2. The CDR3 is 16 residues long. With V trimmed by 4 bases and J by 2 bases, 8 bases remained unmatched.

This sequence joins TRBV7-2 and TRBJ2-3, with D maybe TRBD2 (5 bases). Per the germline V gene, CDR1 is SGHTA and CDR2 is FQGNSA. V was cut by 5 bases and J by 5 bases, with 14 bases left in between. CDR3 length equals 14 residues. The CDR3 sequence is CASSPYSEVDTQYF. DNA for the CDR3: TGTGCCAGCAGCCCATACTCGGAGGTAGATACGCAGTATTTT. Variable domain in full (rest from reference TRBV7-2 and TRBJ2-3): GAGVSQSPSNKVTEKGKDVELRCDPISGHTALYWYRQSLGQGLEFLIYFQGNSAPDKSGLPSDRFSAERTGGSVSTLTIQRTQQEDSAVYLCASSPYSEVDTQYFGPGTRLTVL.

This clonotype has just a few counts. V gene TRBV28 combines with J gene TRBJ1-1; 9 bases fit TRBD1. Germline CDR1 reads MDHEN; CDR2 reads SYDVKM. The CDR3 sequence is 14 residues long. Trimming removed 2 bases from V and 11 bases from J; junction bases left unmatched: 9. CDR3 DNA sequence: TGTGCCAGCAGTTTACTCGCCGGGACAGGGCGCGCTTTCTTT. Its protein product is CASSLLAGTGRAFF. The variable domain in full, completed from reference TRBV28 and TRBJ1-1, reads DVKVTQSSRYLVKRTGEKVFLECVQDMDHENMFWYRQDPGLGLRLIYFSYDVKMKEKGDIPEGYSVSREKKERFSLILESASTNQTSMYLCASSLLAGTGRAFFGQGTRLTVV.

This clonotype has only one observation. The chain uses TRBV19 and TRBJ2-1; D not certain. Germline CDR1 is LNHDA and CDR2 is SQIVND (reference sequence). The V end lost 2 bases, the J end lost 0 bases, and 14 bases lay between the germline ends. This CDR3 has 17 amino acids. CDR3 nucleotide sequence: TGTGCCAGTAGTATACCATCAGGAGCCCTCTCCTACAATGAGCAGTTCTTC. Translated: CASSIPSGALSYNEQFF.

This chain uses TRBV9 with TRBJ1-1; possible D gene TRBD1, 6 bases. Looked up from germline, CDR1 is SGDLS and CDR2 is YYNGEE. V was shortened by 0 bases and J by 8 bases, with 14 bases between the two germline ends. The CDR3 contains 14 residues. CDR3 in amino acids: CASSVGSMGGEAFF. In nucleotides, the CDR3 is TGTGCCAGCAGCGTAGGGTCCATGGGGGGCGAAGCTTTCTTT.

This clonotype was counted only a few times. V and J are TRBV20-1 and TRBJ2-1, with D perhaps matching TRBD1 or TRBD2 (7 bases each). This CDR3 is 20 amino acids long. With 0 bases removed from V and 10 bases from J, the gap between germline ends came to 34 bases. Germline lookup yields CDR1 DFQATT and CDR2 SNEGSKA (reference sequence). The CDR3, as DNA: TGCAGTGCTAGAGATAAGGGGGCAGGGGAGGGGAGACTCATGTTCTTCGAGCAGTTCTTC. Translated: CSARDKGAGEGRLMFFEQFF.

This clonotype appeared a few times. The germline gene is not matched at one end of the junction; a read error may be the cause. The chain uses TRBV7-2 and TRBJ1-1; D is uncertain. The germline CDR1 and CDR2 sequences are SGHTA and FQGNSA. This CDR3 is 14 amino acids long. CDR3 residues: CASSLVPGNTEAFF. In nucleotides, the CDR3 is TGTGCCAGCAGTTTAGTCCCGGGAAACACTGAAGCTTTCTTT.

In its sample, this clonotype was seen a few times. CDR3 sequence: CASTVKPPSKLRGLSGANVLTF. CDR3 bases: TGTGCCAGCACCGTAAAGCCCCCCTCTAAGCTGAGGGGGCTTTCTGGGGCCAACGTCCTGACTTTC. The chain employs TRBV5-8 and TRBJ2-6; 7 bases match TRBD1. Losses at the gene ends were 6 bases for V and 1 base for J; bases not matched to a gene: 25. Germline V gene data show CDR1 as SGHTS and CDR2 as YDEGEE. The CDR3 consists of 22 residues.

Only a few counts were recorded for this clonotype. V usage is TRBV20-1 and J usage is TRBJ1-6, with TRBD1 identical over 7 bases. Trimming removed 5 bases from V and 6 bases from J; junction bases left unmatched: 10. The CDR3 runs to 15 residues. CDR1 and CDR2 (germline): DFQATT, SNEGSKA (reference sequence). DNA for the CDR3: TGCAGTGCTCGACAGGGAAGTCGCCGTAATTCACCCCTCCACTTT. This translates into CSARQGSRRNSPLHF.

The chain links TRBV6-6 to TRBJ2-1; TRBD2 matches at 7 bases. Germline-derived CDR1 and CDR2 are MNHNY and SVGAGI (reference sequence). The CDR3 is 16 amino acids. V was clipped by 2 bases and J by 4 bases; unmatched bases: 8. As DNA, the CDR3 is TGTGCCAGCAGTTACCAGGGACTAAATTCGTACAATGAGCAGTTCTTC. It translates to CASSYQGLNSYNEQFF.

The table lists this clonotype with a few counts. This sequence joins TRBV6-2 or TRBV6-3 and TRBJ2-1; 9 nucleotides agree with TRBD1. After removal of 2 bases from V and 8 bases from J, the junction contained 10 bases not matched to a gene. This CDR3 is built from 16 residues. Germline CDR1 is MNHEY and CDR2 is SVGEGT. The DNA of the CDR3 is TGTGCCAGCAGTTACCCCCGGGACAGGGTTCCGTATGAGCAGTTCTTC. Its translation is CASSYPRDRVPYEQFF.

The chain recombines TRBV20-1 with TRBJ2-7; tentatively, D is TRBD1 (7 bases). Trimming removed 3 bases at V and 1 base at J, with 16 bases between. The germline V gene encodes CDR1 DFQATT and CDR2 SNEGSKA (reference sequence). CDR3 length: 15 amino acids. The CDR3 nucleotides are TGCAGTGCTAGGACAGGGCCAGGGAGGTCCTACGAGCAGTACTTC. It specifies CSARTGPGRSYEQYF.

The V gene is TRBV6-5, the J gene TRBJ2-1; TRBD1 matches 8 bases. The CDR3 has 13 amino acids. Per the germline V gene, CDR1 is MNHEY and CDR2 is SVGAGI. V shed 4 bases and J 7 bases; nucleotides not matched to a gene: 3. The DNA of the CDR3 is TGTGCCAGCAGTTGGACAGGGAGGAATGAGCAGTTCTTC. Protein sequence: CASSWTGRNEQFF.

The chain is built from TRBV12-3 or TRBV12-4 and TRBJ1-1, with a possible D match to TRBD1 (6 bases). The CDR3 is made up of 15 amino acids. The ends were cut back, 6 bases at V and 4 bases at J, with 18 bases in the middle. This CDR3 reads CASRALGQRGTEAFF. In nucleotides, the CDR3 is TGTGCCAGCAGGGCACTGGGACAACGAGGCACTGAAGCTTTCTTT.

This chain uses TRBV5-6 with TRBJ1-6; no firm D call. This CDR3 contains 17 residues. Trimming left V 4 bases short and J 0 bases short, with 14 bases between. Germline CDR1 and CDR2: SGHDT and YYEEEE. This CDR3 reads CASSRGSASSYNSPLHF. In nucleotides, the CDR3 is TGTGCCAGCAGCCGTGGCAGTGCGAGCTCCTATAATTCACCCCTCCACTTT.

This clonotype has only a few counts. V is TRBV6-1 and J is TRBJ2-3, with TRBD2 matching 10 bases. V lost 6 bases to trimming and J lost 0 bases; unmatched junction nucleotides: 9. The germline V gene has CDR1 MNHNS and CDR2 SASEGT. The CDR3 is 17 residues long. CDR3 DNA: TGTGCCAGCAGCCTGGTGGTAGCGGGAGGAAGCACAGATACGCAGTATTTT. This sequence encodes CASSLVVAGGSTDTQYF.

This clonotype was seen only once. V and J are TRBV11-1 and TRBJ2-3; no definite D call. Per the germline V gene, CDR1 is SGHAT and CDR2 is FQDESV (reference sequence). The CDR3 sequence is 15 residues long. Trimming pared 4 bases from V and 2 bases from J, leaving 13 bases between. The CDR3 bases are TGTGCCAGCAGCTCCCAAGGATCCTACACAGATACGCAGTATTTT. Translated, it gives CASSSQGSYTDTQYF.

This clonotype was recorded a few times. The V gene is TRBV29-1, the J gene TRBJ2-1; possibly TRBD1 for D (5 bases). V lost 3 bases and J lost 9, with 9 bases in between. The length of the CDR3 is 11 residues. Germline CDR1 reads SQVTM; CDR2 reads ANQGSEA. CDR3 sequence: CSVEGQGEQFF. The CDR3 DNA is TGCAGCGTTGAGGGGCAGGGTGAGCAGTTCTTC.

V is TRBV10-3 and J is TRBJ2-3; 11 nucleotides agree with TRBD2. CDR3 length: 16 residues. V shed 6 bases, J shed 2 bases, and the junction held 7 bases outside the gene matches. CDR1 is ENHRY and CDR2 is SYGVKD in the germline V gene. Here the CDR3 DNA reads TGTGCCATCAGGCCCGGGACTAGCGGTTTCACAGATACGCAGTATTTT. Protein: CAIRPGTSGFTDTQYF.

The gene calls are TRBV6-5 and TRBJ1-2, with 7 bases lining up with TRBD1. V lost 6 bases to trimming and J lost 3 bases; unmatched junction nucleotides: 7. Germline V CDR1 and CDR2: MNHEY, SVGAGI. The CDR3 loop spans 14 amino acids. CDR3 loop: CASSIGGQHYGYTF. The CDR3 coding sequence is TGTGCCAGCAGCATAGGGGGACAGCACTATGGCTACACCTTC.

This clonotype was seen only a few times. V and J are TRBV12-3 or TRBV12-4 and TRBJ2-7; D not resolved. This CDR3 comprises 14 residues. The V end was cut by 6 bases, the J end by 0 bases, with 12 bases between. Written as DNA, the CDR3 is TGTGCCAGCAGCCAGGACCCCCCCTCCTACGAGCAGTACTTC. It yields the protein CASSQDPPSYEQYF.

V and J are TRBV3-1 and TRBJ2-7; D remains unclear. The CDR3 runs to 12 residues. V lost 0 bases to trimming and J lost 10 bases, with 10 bases between them. CDR1 and CDR2 (germline): LGHDT, YNNKEL (reference sequence). The DNA for the CDR3 is TGTGCCAGCAGCCAAGATCTTAAGCGACAGTACTTC. Translation: CASSQDLKRQYF.

The V call is TRBV27, the J call TRBJ2-1; no clear D. Trimming left V 6 bases short and J 2 bases short, with 11 bases between. Germline V lookup: CDR1 MNHEY, CDR2 SMNVEV (reference sequence). The CDR3 extends over 14 amino acids. The CDR3 nucleotides read TGTGCCAGCAGGAACGGACGGACCTACAATGAGCAGTTCTTC. This translates into CASRNGRTYNEQFF.

The chain recombines TRBV9 with TRBJ2-7; weak D call: TRBD1 (6 bases). Per germline, CDR1 SGDLS and CDR2 YYNGEE. Trimming stripped 4 bases from V and 3 bases from J, with 14 bases between. This CDR3 comprises 14 residues. The CDR3 DNA reads as TGTGCCAGCAGCCCTTGGACAGCCGGCTACGAGCAGTACTTC. As protein: CASSPWTAGYEQYF. Complete variable domain (other parts from reference TRBV9 and TRBJ2-7): DSGVTQTPKHLITATGQRVTLRCSPRSGDLSVYWYQQSLDQGLQFLIQYYNGEERAKGNILERFSAQQFPDLHSELNLSSLELGDSALYFCASSPWTAGYEQYFGPGTRLTVT.

In this sample, this clonotype turned up a few times. V and J are TRBV6-5 and TRBJ1-1, with D maybe TRBD1 (6 bases). The germline CDR1 and CDR2 sequences are MNHEY and SVGAGI. The CDR3 has 15 amino acids. Trimming stripped 8 bases from V and 4 bases from J, with 20 bases between. The CDR3 loop is CASVGQQGIVTEAFF. The DNA for the CDR3 is TGTGCCAGCGTCGGTCAACAGGGCATTGTCACTGAAGCTTTCTTT.

The V call is TRBV9, the J call TRBJ2-1; the D call may be TRBD1 or TRBD2 (5 bases each). CDR3 length: 15 residues. V was clipped by 3 bases and J by 2 bases, with 12 bases between them. CDR1 is SGDLS and CDR2 is YYNGEE in the germline V gene. The CDR3 sequence: CASSASGPTYNEQFF. As DNA, the CDR3 is TGTGCCAGCAGCGCATCGGGACCGACCTACAATGAGCAGTTCTTC.

The chain recombines TRBV27 with TRBJ2-7, with 7 bases aligning to TRBD2. Germline lookup yields CDR1 MNHEY and CDR2 SMNVEV (reference sequence). This CDR3 region has 13 residues. With V trimmed by 4 bases and J by 2 bases, 2 bases remained unmatched. The CDR3 loop is CASSWTRAYEQYF. The CDR3, as DNA: TGTGCCAGCAGTTGGACTAGGGCCTACGAGCAGTACTTC.

This clonotype appeared a few times. The V call is TRBV7-9, the J call TRBJ2-5; D call uncertain. V was shortened by 3 bases and J by 0 bases, with 11 bases between the two germline ends. Germline CDR1 and CDR2: SEHNR and FQNEAQ (reference sequence). CDR3 length: 15 residues. The CDR3 loop is CASSFFKANQETQYF. In DNA, the CDR3 is TGTGCCAGCAGCTTTTTTAAAGCGAACCAAGAGACCCAGTACTTC.